The clone carrying this T cell receptor beta chain was seen at least ten times. The target antigen is unknown. A junction end diverges from the germline sequence, so it may reflect a read error. Scientists amplified the TCR beta CDR3 regions from RNA transcripts. In the first round, RT-PCR was carried out with HTBI primers, and a multiplex PCR formed the second round. MiXCR, run by TCRdb on the multiplex PCR reads, gives a single entry per CDR3 protein. The data show about 550,000 distinct CDR3 sequences, approximately 35% seen once. The data were obtained in a study of Graves' ophthalmopathy and Graves' hyperthyroidism. The CDR3 is made up of 14 amino acids. Regarding the study as a whole: With a specificity of just over 72% and a sensitivity of just under 71%, the model predicted ophthalmopathy progression. Blood samples also showed most expanded thyroid clonotypes exceeding 0.001 frequency.

This clonotype was obtained from an adult man with Graves' hyperthyroidism. This chain connects TRBV12-3 or TRBV12-4 to TRBJ1-1; 10 bases match TRBD1. Specimen: peripheral blood or thyroid tissue (not recorded which). CDR3 DNA sequence: TGTGCCAGCAAATGGGGACAGGGGAACCCTGAAGCTTTCTTT. This translates into CASKWGQGNPEAFF.